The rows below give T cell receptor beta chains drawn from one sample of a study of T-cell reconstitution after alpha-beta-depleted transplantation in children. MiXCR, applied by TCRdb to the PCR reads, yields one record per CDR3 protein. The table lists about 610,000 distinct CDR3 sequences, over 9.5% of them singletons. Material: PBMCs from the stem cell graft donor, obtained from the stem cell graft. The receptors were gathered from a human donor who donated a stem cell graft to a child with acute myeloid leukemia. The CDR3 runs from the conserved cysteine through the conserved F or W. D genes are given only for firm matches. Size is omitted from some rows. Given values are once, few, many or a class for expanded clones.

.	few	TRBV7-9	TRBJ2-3	TGTGCCAGCAGTTTCGGTGGAAACAGGGAGACAGATACGCAGTATTTT	CASSFGGNRETDTQYF
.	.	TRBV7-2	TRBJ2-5	TGTGCCAGCAGCCGTTATCCGGGAGAGCTCGAGACCCAGTACTTC	CASSRYPGELETQYF
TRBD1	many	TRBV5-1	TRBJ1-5	TGCGCCAGCAGCGTCAAAGGGGGCGACCAGCCCCAGCATTTT	CASSVKGGDQPQHF
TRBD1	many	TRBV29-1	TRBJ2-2	TGCAGCGTTGGGCAGGGGGCTGATACCGGGGAGCTGTTTTTT	CSVGQGADTGELFF
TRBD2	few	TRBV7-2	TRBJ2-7	TGTGCCAGCAGCAGTTCGGGGGGGAGCGGAGCCTACGAGCAGTACTTC	CASSSSGGSGAYEQYF
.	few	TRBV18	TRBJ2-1	TGTGCCAGCTCCCCTCTCGGGAGATCCTCCTACAATGAGCAGTTCTTC	CASSPLGRSSYNEQFF
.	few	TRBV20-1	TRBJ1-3	TGCAGTGCTAGAGACAACCGCGGGAACACCATATATTTT	CSARDNRGNTIYF
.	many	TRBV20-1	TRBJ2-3	TGCAGTGCTAGTCTGACCTTAGCGAGTTGGACAGATACGCAGTATTTT	CSASLTLASWTDTQYF
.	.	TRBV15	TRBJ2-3	TGTGCCACCAGCCTCCAAGGAGATACGCAGTATTTT	CATSLQGDTQYF
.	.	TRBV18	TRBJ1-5	TGTGCCAGCTCACCTGCAGGGCTTGGTCAGCCCCAGCATTTT	CASSPAGLGQPQHF
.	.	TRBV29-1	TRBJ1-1	TGCAGCGTTGAAACAGGAACTTTTGGTGAAGCTTTCTTT	CSVETGTFGEAFF
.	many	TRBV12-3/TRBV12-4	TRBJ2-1	TGTGCCAGCACCGCTACCGCAGGGAACAATGAGCAGTTCTTC	CASTATAGNNEQFF
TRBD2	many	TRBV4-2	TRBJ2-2	TGTGCCAGCAGCCCTACTAGCGGGGGTAACACCGGGGAGCTGTTTTTT	CASSPTSGGNTGELFF
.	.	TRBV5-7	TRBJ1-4	TGTGCCAGCAGCTTGTATCAACTAGGAACTAATGAAAAACTGTTTTTT	CASSLYQLGTNEKLFF
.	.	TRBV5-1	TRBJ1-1	TGCGCCAGCAGCTTTGGACTTATAAACACTGAAGCTTTCTTT	CASSFGLINTEAFF
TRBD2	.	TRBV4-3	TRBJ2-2	TGCGCCAGCAGCCAAGATTCAGTAGCGGGAGTAGGAAGCGGGGAGCTGTTTTTT	CASSQDSVAGVGSGELFF
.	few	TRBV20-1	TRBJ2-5	TGCAGTGCTAGTATGCAAGAGACCCAGTACTTC	CSASMQETQYF
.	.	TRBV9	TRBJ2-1	TGTGCCAGCAGCGGCCGGGTCTCTGAGCAGTTCTTC	CASSGRVSEQFF
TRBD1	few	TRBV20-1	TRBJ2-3	TGCAGTGCTAGAGGCGCGACAGGGGGCGACCTCAGATATACGCAGTATTTT	CSARGATGGDLRYTQYF
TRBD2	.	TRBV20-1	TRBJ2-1	TGCAGTGCTATTAGCGGGAGGGCCGCAGGACTCAATGAGCAGTTCTTC	CSAISGRAAGLNEQFF
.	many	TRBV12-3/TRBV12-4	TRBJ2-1	TGTGCCAGCATCAAGGCGGGACGCAGCTCCTACAATGAGCAGTTCTTC	CASIKAGRSSYNEQFF
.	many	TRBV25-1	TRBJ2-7	TGTGCCAGCAGTGACACATCGGGGGAATCCTACGAGCAGTACTTC	CASSDTSGESYEQYF
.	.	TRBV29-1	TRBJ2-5	TGCAGCGTTGAGGTGGAGACCCAGTACTTC	CSVEVETQYF
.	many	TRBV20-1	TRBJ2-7	TGCAGTGCTAGAGATGGAAGGTCCCCTCAGTGGGAGTCATCCTACGAGCAGTACTTC	CSARDGRSPQWESSYEQYF
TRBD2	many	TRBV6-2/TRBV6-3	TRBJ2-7	TGTGCCAGCAGTTCTCCTAGCGGAAACTACGAGCAGTACTTC	CASSSPSGNYEQYF
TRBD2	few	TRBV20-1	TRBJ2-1	TGCAGTGCCCCCCGCGAAGCGGGAGGGGACAATGAGCAGTTCTTC	CSAPREAGGDNEQFF
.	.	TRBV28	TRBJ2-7	TGTGTCAGCAGCCCATTCCCTCACGAGCAGTACTTC	CVSSPFPHEQYF
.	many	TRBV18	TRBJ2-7	TGTGCCAGCTCACCCATGGGGGACGAGCAGTACTTC	CASSPMGDEQYF
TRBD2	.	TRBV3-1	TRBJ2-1	TGTGCCAGCAGCCAGAGACTAGCGGGAGCCTACAATGAGCAGTTCTTC	CASSQRLAGAYNEQFF
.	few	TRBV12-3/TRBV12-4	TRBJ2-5	TGTGCCAGCAGCTTCCAGGGGAAGCAGACCCAGTACTTC	CASSFQGKQTQYF
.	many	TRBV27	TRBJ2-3	TGTGCCAGCAGCTCGCCAGGGGGCACAGATACGCAGTATTTT	CASSSPGGTDTQYF
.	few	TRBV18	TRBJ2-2	TGTGCCAGCTCACCACCGGCCGGAGGGGACACCGGGGAGCTGTTTTTT	CASSPPAGGDTGELFF
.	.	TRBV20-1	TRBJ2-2	TGCAGTGCTCCCGATGGGAGCGAGAACACCGGGGAGCTGTTTTTT	CSAPDGSENTGELFF
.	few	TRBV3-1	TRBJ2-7	TGTGCCAGCAGCCCCTCCCAATGGGGTGAGCAGTACTTC	CASSPSQWGEQYF
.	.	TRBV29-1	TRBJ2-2	TGCAGCGTTGAAAAAGGAGGTACCGGGGAGCTGTTTTTT	CSVEKGGTGELFF
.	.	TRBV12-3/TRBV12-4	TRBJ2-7	TGTGCCAGCAGTTTTCGAGGGGCTACCTACGAGCAGTACTTC	CASSFRGATYEQYF
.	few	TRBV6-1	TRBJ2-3	TGTGCCAGCAGGGGGCACGAGGCGGATACGCAGTATTTT	CASRGHEADTQYF
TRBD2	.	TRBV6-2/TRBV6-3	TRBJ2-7	TGTGCCAGCAGTTATGGTGGCCTAGCGGAATTCTCCTACGAGCAGTACTTC	CASSYGGLAEFSYEQYF
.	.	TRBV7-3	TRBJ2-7	TGTGCCAGCAGCTTCCCCGGCGCCGAGCAGTACTTC	CASSFPGAEQYF
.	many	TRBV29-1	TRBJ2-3	TGCAGCGTTGATTTTGGGGGCACAGATACGCAGTATTTT	CSVDFGGTDTQYF
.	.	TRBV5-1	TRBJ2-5	TGCGCCAGCAGCATAGGAAGAGGGTACCAAGAGACCCAGTACTTC	CASSIGRGYQETQYF
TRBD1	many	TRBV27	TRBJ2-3	TGTGCCAGCAGTTCCTTTTGGACAGGGAACGCAGATACGCAGTATTTT	CASSSFWTGNADTQYF
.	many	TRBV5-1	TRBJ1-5	TGCGCCAGCAGCCAACAGAGGACTGATCAGCCCCAGCATTTT	CASSQQRTDQPQHF
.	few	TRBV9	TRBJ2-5	TGTGCCAGCAGCGTAGCTACAGACAGAACCCAAGAGACCCAGTACTTC	CASSVATDRTQETQYF
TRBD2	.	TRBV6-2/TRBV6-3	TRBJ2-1	TGTGCCAGCAGGAATCCGGGACTAGTAATAGAGCAGTTCTTC	CASRNPGLVIEQFF
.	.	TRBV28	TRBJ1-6	TGTGCCAGCAGTTGGGGAAGGCGATCACCCCTCCACTTT	CASSWGRRSPLHF
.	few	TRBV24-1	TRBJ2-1	TGTGCCACCAGTGAGATGTACAATGAGCAGTTCTTC	CATSEMYNEQFF
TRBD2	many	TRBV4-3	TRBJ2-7	TGCGCCAGCAGCCAAGATTTTCATAGGACTAGCGGGTTTTTCGGCTACGAGCAGTACTTC	CASSQDFHRTSGFFGYEQYF